This is a list of T cell receptor beta chains from one sample in a study of blood T cells in healthy people across ages. MiXCR, run by TCRdb on the 5' RACE reads, gives a single entry per CDR3 protein. This table has 1.5 million to 2 million distinct CDR3 sequences, 28% appearing once. Specimen: blood. The receptors derive from a young woman in good health. Both conserved end residues are part of each CDR3. A D gene is named only where the DNA matches it firmly. Rows give clone size only sometimes, using once, few, many, or a class for an expanded clone.

>TRBJ2-7|.|TRBV10-2|TRBD1
CASRDRGRLYEQYF
TGCGCCAGCCGCGACAGGGGGCGGCTGTACGAGCAGTACTTC
>TRBJ2-1|many|TRBV6-2/TRBV6-3|.
CASSSLWGYEQFF
TGTGCCAGCAGTTCCCTCTGGGGGTATGAGCAGTTCTTC
>TRBJ2-1|many|TRBV10-3|.
CAISDYNEQFF
TGTGCCATCAGTGATTACAATGAGCAGTTCTTC
>TRBJ2-3|.|TRBV6-1|.
CASEEGRGMTTQYF
TGTGCCAGCGAGGAGGGGCGAGGTATGACTACGCAGTATTTT
>TRBJ2-3|few|TRBV24-1|.
CATRSPTSTDTQYF
TGTGCCACCAGAAGTCCTACTAGCACAGATACGCAGTATTTT
>TRBJ2-1|.|TRBV25-1|TRBD2
CASSEYSLAGGPYNEQFF
TGTGCCAGCAGTGAATATTCTCTAGCGGGAGGGCCTTACAATGAGCAGTTCTTC
>TRBJ2-2|few|TRBV4-1|.
CASSQAVGTENTGELFF
TGCGCCAGCAGCCAAGCGGTAGGGACTGAGAACACCGGGGAGCTGTTTTTT
>TRBJ1-2|many|TRBV12-3/TRBV12-4|TRBD1
CASSPGQGSGYTF
TGTGCCAGCAGTCCGGGACAGGGGTCTGGCTACACCTTC
>TRBJ2-7|many|TRBV10-3|TRBD1
CAISEGGRYEQYF
TGTGCCATCAGTGAAGGGGGCCGCTACGAGCAGTACTTC
>TRBJ2-7|once|TRBV28|.
CASRPRGTYEQYF
TGTGCCAGCAGACCTAGGGGTACCTACGAGCAGTACTTC
>TRBJ2-3|.|TRBV9|.
CASSVNREPTDTQYF
TGTGCCAGCAGCGTAAACCGGGAACCCACAGATACGCAGTATTTT
>TRBJ2-7|many|TRBV11-1|TRBD1
CASSLEFGTAYEQYF
TGTGCCAGCAGCTTAGAGTTCGGGACAGCCTACGAGCAGTACTTC
>TRBJ2-7|many|TRBV12-3/TRBV12-4|TRBD2
CASSPLAGRTYEQYF
TGTGCCAGCAGTCCTCTAGCGGGGAGAACCTACGAGCAGTACTTC
>TRBJ2-1|many|TRBV5-1|.
CASSLVLGEEQFF
TGCGCCAGCAGCTTGGTTTTGGGGGAAGAGCAGTTCTTC
>TRBJ2-7|.|TRBV7-2|.
CANKGYSYEQYF
TGTGCCAACAAAGGGTACTCCTACGAGCAGTACTTC
>TRBJ1-6|many|TRBV6-6|.
CASSYSTESPLHF
TGTGCCAGCAGTTACTCGACAGAATCACCCCTCCACTTT
>TRBJ1-4|once|TRBV5-1|.
CASRDGGEKLFF
TGCGCCAGCAGGGATGGGGGTGAAAAACTGTTTTTT
>TRBJ1-4|once|TRBV2|.
CASSGGASNEKLFF
TGTGCCAGCAGTGGGGGGGCGTCTAATGAAAAACTGTTTTTT
>TRBJ2-7|.|TRBV7-9|TRBD1
CASSLLTGLDEQYF
TGTGCCAGCAGCTTATTGACAGGGTTGGACGAGCAGTACTTC
>TRBJ2-7|.|TRBV7-8|TRBD1
CASSLRRTGIYEQYF
TGTGCCAGCAGCTTACGGCGGACAGGGATATACGAGCAGTACTTC
>TRBJ2-7|many|TRBV7-9|.
CASSLGTSEQYF
TGTGCCAGCAGCTTAGGGACCTCCGAGCAGTACTTC
>TRBJ2-1|few|TRBV9|.
CASSERRDTAYNEQFF
TGTGCCAGCAGCGAGAGGCGCGACACGGCCTACAATGAGCAGTTCTTC
>TRBJ2-7|few|TRBV25-1|.
CASTDLYEQYF
TGTGCCAGCACCGACCTCTACGAGCAGTACTTC
>TRBJ2-1|many|TRBV4-3|TRBD2
CASSPSPGLAGDSYNEQFF
TGCGCCAGCAGCCCGTCACCCGGGCTAGCGGGAGACTCCTACAATGAGCAGTTCTTC
>TRBJ2-7|many|TRBV10-3|.
CATSLGGYSYEQYF
TGTGCCACCTCGTTGGGAGGTTACTCCTACGAGCAGTACTTC
>TRBJ2-7|many|TRBV12-3/TRBV12-4|.
CASGGTTYEQYF
TGTGCCAGCGGTGGCACTACCTACGAGCAGTACTTC
>TRBJ2-1|many|TRBV7-3|.
CASSLTLAGGVSEQFF
TGTGCCAGCAGCTTAACGTTGGCAGGAGGGGTTAGTGAGCAGTTCTTC
>TRBJ2-7|many|TRBV27|.
CASSWQGGVYEQYF
TGTGCCAGCAGTTGGCAGGGTGGCGTCTACGAGCAGTACTTC
>TRBJ2-4|.|TRBV7-3|.
CASTLGGLAKNIQYF
TGTGCCAGCACTCTTGGGGGCCTAGCCAAAAACATTCAGTACTTC
>TRBJ1-3|.|TRBV20-1|.
CSAPDFYSGNTIYF
TGCAGTGCCCCAGACTTCTACTCTGGAAACACCATATATTTT
>TRBJ2-7|.|TRBV14|.
CASSQVCRLEQYF
TGTGCCAGCAGCCAAGTGTGTAGGCTCGAGCAGTACTTC
>TRBJ2-4|many|TRBV4-2|.
CASSQDRAGASKNIQYF
TGTGCCAGCAGCCAAGATAGGGCAGGGGCATCCAAAAACATTCAGTACTTC
>TRBJ1-5|.|TRBV6-6|.
CASSYLEGTQPQHF
TGTGCCAGCAGTTACCTGGAGGGAACTCAGCCCCAGCATTTT
>TRBJ1-2|few|TRBV12-3/TRBV12-4|.
CASSFRDGRGYTF
TGTGCCAGCAGTTTTAGGGACGGGCGAGGCTACACCTTC
>TRBJ2-7|.|TRBV19|TRBD2
CASSIRTSGRYPSYEQYF
TGTGCCAGTAGTATCCGGACTAGCGGGAGGTACCCCTCCTACGAGCAGTACTTC
>TRBJ2-6|.|TRBV2|.
CASSEEGLVLSGANVLTF
TGTGCCAGCAGTGAAGAAGGATTAGTCCTCTCTGGGGCCAACGTCCTGACTTTC
>TRBJ1-1|.|TRBV6-2/TRBV6-3|.
CASSPQWPEAFF
TGTGCCAGCAGTCCCCAATGGCCTGAAGCTTTCTTT
>TRBJ2-1|.|TRBV2|TRBD1
CASGAGQGHNEQFF
TGTGCCAGTGGAGCGGGACAGGGTCACAATGAGCAGTTCTTC
>TRBJ1-1|.|TRBV5-1|.
CASSLPDEGSEAFF
TGCGCCAGCAGCTTGCCAGATGAGGGGTCTGAAGCTTTCTTT
>TRBJ1-1|.|TRBV7-2|.
CASSLAFRTEAFF
TGTGCCAGCAGCTTAGCGTTTCGGACTGAAGCTTTCTTT
>TRBJ1-6|.|TRBV27|.
CASTKGRGVNSPLHF
TGTGCCAGCACCAAAGGGCGGGGGGTTAATTCACCCCTCCACTTT
>TRBJ2-4|few|TRBV12-3/TRBV12-4|.
CASSPRDTKGQNIQYF
TGTGCCAGCAGTCCAAGAGACACCAAGGGCCAAAACATTCAGTACTTC
>TRBJ1-6|once|TRBV6-2/TRBV6-3|TRBD1
CASRRDRSSPLHF
TGTGCCAGCAGAAGGGACAGGTCTTCACCCCTCCACTTT
>TRBJ2-3|.|TRBV6-1|.
CASRASTSTDAQYF
TGTGCCAGCAGAGCGTCCACTAGCACAGATGCGCAGTATTTT
>TRBJ2-5|many|TRBV20-1|.
CSGGTQQETQYF
TGCAGTGGAGGGACTCAACAAGAGACCCAGTACTTC
>TRBJ2-1|few|TRBV5-1|TRBD2
CASSLNSGTPRNEQFF
TGCGCCAGCAGCCTAAATAGCGGGACCCCTCGGAATGAGCAGTTCTTC
>TRBJ1-2|.|TRBV20-1|TRBD1
CSTGDNYGYTF
TGCAGTACAGGGGATAACTATGGCTACACCTTC
>TRBJ2-7|many|TRBV6-6|.
CASSSRDTEFEQYF
TGTGCCAGCAGTTCCCGGGACACAGAGTTCGAGCAGTACTTC
>TRBJ2-5|many|TRBV6-1|.
CASTISQEETQYF
TGTGCCAGCACGATTTCCCAGGAAGAGACCCAGTACTTC
>TRBJ1-6|many|TRBV7-2|TRBD1
CASSFRDSLNSPLHF
TGTGCCAGCAGCTTTAGGGACAGCCTGAATTCACCCCTCCACTTT
>TRBJ2-4|.|TRBV6-5|.
CASISSGVGEQYF
TGTGCCAGCATATCGAGTGGGGTGGGTGAGCAGTACTTC
>TRBJ2-7|few|TRBV5-1|.
CASSLTTTRSYEQYF
TGCGCCAGCAGCTTGACGACTACCCGATCCTACGAGCAGTACTTC
>TRBJ1-2|many|TRBV20-1|TRBD1
CSAPLARGQSLVGYTF
TGCAGTGCCCCTTTAGCCAGGGGGCAAAGCTTGGTTGGCTACACCTTC
>TRBJ2-3|few|TRBV14|.
CASSQGHSTQYF
TGTGCCAGCAGCCAAGGTCACAGTACGCAGTATTTT
>TRBJ2-1|.|TRBV20-1|TRBD2
CSALGLAGYNNEQFF
TGCAGTGCTTTGGGACTAGCGGGATATAACAATGAGCAGTTCTTC